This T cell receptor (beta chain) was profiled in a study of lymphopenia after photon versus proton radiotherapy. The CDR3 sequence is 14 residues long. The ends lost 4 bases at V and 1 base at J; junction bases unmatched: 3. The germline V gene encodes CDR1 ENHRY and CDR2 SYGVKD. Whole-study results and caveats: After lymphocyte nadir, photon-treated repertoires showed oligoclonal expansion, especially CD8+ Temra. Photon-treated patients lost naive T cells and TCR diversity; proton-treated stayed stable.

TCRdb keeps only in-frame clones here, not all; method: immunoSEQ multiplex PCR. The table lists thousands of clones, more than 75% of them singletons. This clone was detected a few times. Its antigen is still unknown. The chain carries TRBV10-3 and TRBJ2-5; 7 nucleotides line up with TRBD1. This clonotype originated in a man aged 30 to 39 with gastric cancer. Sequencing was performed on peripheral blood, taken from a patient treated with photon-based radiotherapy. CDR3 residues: CAISARDSQETQYF. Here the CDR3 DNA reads TGTGCCATCAGTGCCCGGGACAGCCAAGAGACCCAGTACTTC.